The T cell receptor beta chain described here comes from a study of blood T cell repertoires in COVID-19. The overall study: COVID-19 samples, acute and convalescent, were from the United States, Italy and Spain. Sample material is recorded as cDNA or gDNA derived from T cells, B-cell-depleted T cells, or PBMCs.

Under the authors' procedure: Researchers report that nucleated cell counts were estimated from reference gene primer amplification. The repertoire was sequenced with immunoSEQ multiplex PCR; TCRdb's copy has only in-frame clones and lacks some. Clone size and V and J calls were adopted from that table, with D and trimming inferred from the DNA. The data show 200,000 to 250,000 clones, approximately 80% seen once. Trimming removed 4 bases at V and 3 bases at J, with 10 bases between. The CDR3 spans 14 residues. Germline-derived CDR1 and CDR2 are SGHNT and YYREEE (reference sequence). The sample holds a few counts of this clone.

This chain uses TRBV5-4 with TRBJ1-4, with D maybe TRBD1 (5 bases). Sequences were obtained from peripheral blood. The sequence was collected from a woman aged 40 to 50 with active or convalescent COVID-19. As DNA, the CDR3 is TGTGCCAGCAGCCAGGGTTCGGCTAATGAAAAACTGTTTTTT. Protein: CASSQGSANEKLFF.